Listed below are T cell receptor beta chains from one sample, sequenced in a study of cytomegalovirus exposure and HLA in healthy donors. Here immunoSEQ multiplex PCR was the method, and the copy in TCRdb shows in-frame clones only, minus some. Altogether roughly 140,000 clones are present, about 79% being singletons, with the ten largest covering 1.7%. Sequencing used PBMCs. These receptors all stem from a woman younger than 45 in good health and CMV-seronegative. CDR3s include the opening cysteine and the closing phenylalanine or tryptophan. A D gene is named only where the DNA matches it firmly. Rows give clone size only sometimes, using once, few, many, or a class for an expanded clone.

CDR3aa: CASSYYAGAMNTEAFF
CDR3nt: TGTGCCAGCAGTTACTACGCGGGGGCCATGAACACTGAAGCTTTCTTT
d_gene: -
v_gene: TRBV6-5
j_gene: TRBJ1-1
abundance: -

CDR3aa: CASSLTRNNQPQHF
CDR3nt: TGTGCCAGCAGCCTGACGAGGAACAATCAGCCCCAGCATTTT
d_gene: -
v_gene: TRBV6-5
j_gene: TRBJ1-5
abundance: -

CDR3aa: CASSSLTGRYSPLHF
CDR3nt: TGTGCCAGTAGTTCTTTGACAGGAAGGTATTCACCCCTCCACTTT
d_gene: -
v_gene: TRBV19
j_gene: TRBJ1-6
abundance: -

CDR3aa: CSVGGGQMNTEAFF
CDR3nt: TGCAGCGTTGGCGGGGGGCAGATGAACACTGAAGCTTTCTTT
d_gene: -
v_gene: TRBV29-1
j_gene: TRBJ1-1
abundance: -

CDR3aa: CASSQDRRDSQPQHF
CDR3nt: TGCGCCAGCAGCCAAGATCGGAGGGATAGCCAGCCCCAGCATTTT
d_gene: -
v_gene: TRBV4-1
j_gene: TRBJ1-5
abundance: -

CDR3aa: CASTSGADTQYF
CDR3nt: TGTGCCAGCACCTCAGGGGCAGATACGCAGTATTTT
d_gene: -
v_gene: TRBV6-1
j_gene: TRBJ2-3
abundance: -

CDR3aa: CASSFGTGGYTF
CDR3nt: TGTGCCAGCAGCTTTGGGACAGGTGGCTACACCTTC
d_gene: TRBD1
v_gene: TRBV11-2
j_gene: TRBJ1-2
abundance: -

CDR3aa: CASSLKGTGVSPLHF
CDR3nt: TGTGCCAGCAGCCTCAAAGGGACAGGGGTATCACCCCTCCACTTT
d_gene: TRBD1
v_gene: TRBV6-1
j_gene: TRBJ1-6
abundance: -

CDR3aa: CASSPDRNYGYTF
CDR3nt: TGTGCCAGCAGCCCTGACAGGAACTATGGCTACACCTTC
d_gene: -
v_gene: TRBV14
j_gene: TRBJ1-2
abundance: few

CDR3aa: CASSLGVSNTGELFF
CDR3nt: TGCGCCAGCAGCTTGGGCGTGTCGAACACCGGGGAGCTGTTTTTT
d_gene: -
v_gene: TRBV5-1
j_gene: TRBJ2-2
abundance: -

CDR3aa: CASSSTVRGQGTTEAFF
CDR3nt: TGTGCCAGCAGCTCAACTGTCAGGGGGCAGGGCACCACTGAAGCTTTCTTT
d_gene: TRBD1
v_gene: TRBV13
j_gene: TRBJ1-1
abundance: -

CDR3aa: CATSSGLSITGVAGELFF
CDR3nt: TGTGCCACCAGCAGCGGTCTGTCGATTACAGGGGTAGCCGGGGAGCTGTTTTTT
d_gene: TRBD1
v_gene: TRBV15
j_gene: TRBJ2-2
abundance: -

CDR3aa: CASSELPAGGRNEQFF
CDR3nt: TGTGCCAGCAGTGAACTACCAGCGGGGGGGCGCAATGAGCAGTTCTTC
d_gene: TRBD2
v_gene: TRBV6-1
j_gene: TRBJ2-1
abundance: -

CDR3aa: CASSYQDTDTQYF
CDR3nt: TGTGCCAGCAGTTACCAGGATACAGATACGCAGTATTTT
d_gene: -
v_gene: TRBV6-5
j_gene: TRBJ2-3
abundance: once

CDR3aa: CASSMDRGPYEQYF
CDR3nt: TGTGCCAGTAGTATGGACAGGGGGCCTTACGAGCAGTACTTC
d_gene: TRBD1
v_gene: TRBV19
j_gene: TRBJ2-7
abundance: -

CDR3aa: CASSQVGGPAAKTQYF
CDR3nt: TGCGCCAGCAGCCAAGTAGGAGGCCCTGCGGCCAAGACCCAGTACTTC
d_gene: -
v_gene: TRBV4-3
j_gene: TRBJ2-5
abundance: -

CDR3aa: CASSDTGTGLQPQHF
CDR3nt: TGTGCCAGCAGTGACACCGGGACAGGGCTTCAGCCCCAGCATTTT
d_gene: TRBD1
v_gene: TRBV25-1
j_gene: TRBJ1-5
abundance: -

CDR3aa: CASSLQGAGTGELFF
CDR3nt: TGCGCCAGCAGCTTACAGGGGGCTGGGACCGGGGAGCTGTTTTTT
d_gene: TRBD1
v_gene: TRBV5-1
j_gene: TRBJ2-2
abundance: -

CDR3aa: CASSSGSGGALGETQYF
CDR3nt: TGTGCCAGCAGTTCCGGTAGCGGGGGGGCCCTAGGGGAGACCCAGTACTTC
d_gene: TRBD2
v_gene: TRBV27
j_gene: TRBJ2-5
abundance: -

CDR3aa: CASSSQGRYLSGYTF
CDR3nt: TGCGCCAGCAGCTCTCAGGGCCGGTACCTATCAGGCTACACCTTC
d_gene: -
v_gene: TRBV5-1
j_gene: TRBJ1-2
abundance: few

CDR3aa: CASSPQDSPLHF
CDR3nt: TGTGCCAGCAGCCCACAGGATTCACCCCTCCACTTT
d_gene: -
v_gene: TRBV7-8
j_gene: TRBJ1-6
abundance: few

CDR3aa: CASSPWEGRYGYTF
CDR3nt: TGTGCCAGCAGTCCTTGGGAGGGGAGGTATGGCTACACCTTC
d_gene: -
v_gene: TRBV28
j_gene: TRBJ1-2
abundance: -

CDR3aa: CASSFGSGNYGYTF
CDR3nt: TGTGCCAGCAGTTTTGGGTCAGGGAACTATGGCTACACCTTC
d_gene: -
v_gene: TRBV28
j_gene: TRBJ1-2
abundance: -

CDR3aa: CASSLTSWSNSPLHF
CDR3nt: TGTGCCAGCAGCTTAACCAGTTGGAGTAATTCACCCCTCCACTTT
d_gene: -
v_gene: TRBV7-3
j_gene: TRBJ1-6
abundance: -

CDR3aa: CASSRGTGAYEQYF
CDR3nt: TGCGCCAGCAGCCGGGGGACAGGGGCCTACGAGCAGTACTTC
d_gene: TRBD1
v_gene: TRBV4-1
j_gene: TRBJ2-7
abundance: -

CDR3aa: CASSLEAGSNQPQHF
CDR3nt: TGCGCCAGCAGCTTGGAGGCAGGGAGCAATCAGCCCCAGCATTTT
d_gene: -
v_gene: TRBV5-1
j_gene: TRBJ1-5
abundance: -

CDR3aa: CASSEALGGGETQYF
CDR3nt: TGTGCCAGCAGTGAAGCGCTAGGCGGGGGCGAGACCCAGTACTTC
d_gene: -
v_gene: TRBV2
j_gene: TRBJ2-5
abundance: -

CDR3aa: CASSSGGTGASPLHF
CDR3nt: TGTGCCAGCAGTTCTGGGGGGACAGGGGCTTCACCCCTCCACTTT
d_gene: TRBD1
v_gene: TRBV6-5
j_gene: TRBJ1-6
abundance: few

CDR3aa: CAISETDSAGGNGYTF
CDR3nt: TGTGCCATCAGTGAGACTGACTCGGCAGGGGGTAATGGCTACACCTTC
d_gene: TRBD1
v_gene: TRBV10-3
j_gene: TRBJ1-2
abundance: -

CDR3aa: CAISPGGGKITEAFF
CDR3nt: TGTGCCATCAGTCCAGGGGGCGGGAAGATCACTGAAGCTTTCTTT
d_gene: TRBD1
v_gene: TRBV10-3
j_gene: TRBJ1-1
abundance: -

CDR3aa: CASSRTGGARYEQYF
CDR3nt: TGTGCCAGCAGCCGAACAGGGGGCGCAAGGTACGAGCAGTACTTC
d_gene: TRBD1
v_gene: TRBV11-2
j_gene: TRBJ2-7
abundance: -

CDR3aa: CASSQTGTRVKFNYGYTF
CDR3nt: TGCGCCAGCAGCCAAACCGGGACAAGGGTAAAGTTTAACTATGGCTACACCTTC
d_gene: -
v_gene: TRBV4-1
j_gene: TRBJ1-2
abundance: -

CDR3aa: CASSPRTSGGFGPGANVLTF
CDR3nt: TGTGCCAGCAGCCCCCGGACTAGCGGGGGGTTTGGCCCTGGGGCCAACGTCCTGACTTTC
d_gene: TRBD2
v_gene: TRBV9
j_gene: TRBJ2-6
abundance: few

CDR3aa: CASSAELDQPQHF
CDR3nt: TGTGCCAGCAGCGCCGAGTTAGATCAGCCCCAGCATTTT
d_gene: -
v_gene: TRBV2
j_gene: TRBJ1-5
abundance: -

CDR3aa: CATSRGAGVSYEQYF
CDR3nt: TGTGCCACCAGCAGAGGAGCGGGGGTCTCCTACGAGCAGTACTTC
d_gene: TRBD2
v_gene: TRBV15
j_gene: TRBJ2-7
abundance: -

CDR3aa: CASRPETGYLSYNSPLHF
CDR3nt: TGTGCCAGCAGACCCGAGACAGGGTATCTCTCCTATAATTCACCCCTCCACTTT
d_gene: TRBD1
v_gene: TRBV7-3
j_gene: TRBJ1-6
abundance: -

CDR3aa: CASSLSGTANQPQHF
CDR3nt: TGCGCCAGCAGCTTGTCCGGGACAGCAAATCAGCCCCAGCATTTT
d_gene: TRBD1
v_gene: TRBV5-1
j_gene: TRBJ1-5
abundance: few

CDR3aa: CASSRTGRSTTEAFF
CDR3nt: TGTGCCAGCAGCCGGACAGGGCGATCAACCACTGAAGCTTTCTTT
d_gene: TRBD1
v_gene: TRBV7-2
j_gene: TRBJ1-1
abundance: -